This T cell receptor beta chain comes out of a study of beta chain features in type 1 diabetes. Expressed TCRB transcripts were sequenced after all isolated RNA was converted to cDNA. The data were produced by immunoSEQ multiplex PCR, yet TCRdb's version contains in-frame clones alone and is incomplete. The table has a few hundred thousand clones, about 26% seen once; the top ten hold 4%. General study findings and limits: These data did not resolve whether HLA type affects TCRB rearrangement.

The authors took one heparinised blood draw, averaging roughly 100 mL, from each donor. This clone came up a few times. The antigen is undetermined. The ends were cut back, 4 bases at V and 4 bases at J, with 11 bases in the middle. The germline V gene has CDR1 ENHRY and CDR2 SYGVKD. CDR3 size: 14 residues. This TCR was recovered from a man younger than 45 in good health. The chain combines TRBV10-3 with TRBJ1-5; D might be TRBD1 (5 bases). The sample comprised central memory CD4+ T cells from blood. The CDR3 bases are TGTGCCATCAGTGGCGGACAAAATAATCAGCCCCAGCATTTT. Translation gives CAISGGQNNQPQHF.